What follows describes a single T cell receptor (beta chain). The DNA ends 3 residues before the CDR3 does, and the rest of the CDR3 is filled in from the germline J gene. Clones were read by immunoSEQ multiplex PCR, and TCRdb kept only the in-frame ones, dropping some. The sample has some 30,000 clones; the top ten hold approximately 8.4%. This sample is drawn from a study of T cells in women clearing cervical HPV infection. Study in general: Controls' single incident HPV16 infection cleared within 12 months without precancer.

V trimming: 4 bases; J trimming: 6 bases; junction bases outside the gene matches: 6. The CDR3 extends over 13 amino acids. CDR1 is SGHDT, CDR2 YYEEEE, per germline. The chain links TRBV5-6 to TRBJ1-2; 7 positions match TRBD1. The sample comprised blood buffy coat. The receptor's source is a woman aged 18 to 75 with a cervical HPV16 infection that either progressed to CIN3+ or cleared (not recorded which). The CDR3 is CASSTGVYDGYTF. Incomplete CDR3 DNA: TGTGCCAGCAGCACAGGGGTTTACGATGGC.